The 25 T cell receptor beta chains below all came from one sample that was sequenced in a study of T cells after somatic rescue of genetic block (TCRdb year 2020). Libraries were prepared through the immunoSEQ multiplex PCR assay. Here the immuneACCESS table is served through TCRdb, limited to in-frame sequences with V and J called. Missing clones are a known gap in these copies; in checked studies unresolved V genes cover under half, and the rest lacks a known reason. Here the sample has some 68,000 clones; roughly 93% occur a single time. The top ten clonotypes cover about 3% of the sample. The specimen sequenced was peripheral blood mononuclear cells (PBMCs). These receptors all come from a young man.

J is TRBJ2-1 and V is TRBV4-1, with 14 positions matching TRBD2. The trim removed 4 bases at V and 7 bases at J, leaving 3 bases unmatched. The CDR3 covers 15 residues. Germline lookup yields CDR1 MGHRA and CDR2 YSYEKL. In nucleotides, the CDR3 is TGCGCCAGCAGCCGGGGACTAGCGGGGGTTAATGAGCAGTTCTTC. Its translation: CASSRGLAGVNEQFF.

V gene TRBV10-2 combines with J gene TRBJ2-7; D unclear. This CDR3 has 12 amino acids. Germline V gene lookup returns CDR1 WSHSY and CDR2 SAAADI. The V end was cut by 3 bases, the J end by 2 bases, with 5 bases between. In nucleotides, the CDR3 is TGCGCCAGCAGTGATCAGGCCTACGAGCAGTACTTC. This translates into CASSDQAYEQYF.

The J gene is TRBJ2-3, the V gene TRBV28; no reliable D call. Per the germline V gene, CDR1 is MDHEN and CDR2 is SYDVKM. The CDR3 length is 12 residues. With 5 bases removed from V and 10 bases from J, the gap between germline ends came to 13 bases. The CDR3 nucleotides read TGTGCCAGCAGTGCCCTCCTAGAAGCGCAGTATTTT. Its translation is CASSALLEAQYF. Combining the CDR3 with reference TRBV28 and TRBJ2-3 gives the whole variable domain DVKVTQSSRYLVKRTGEKVFLECVQDMDHENMFWYRQDPGLGLRLIYFSYDVKMKEKGDIPEGYSVSREKKERFSLILESASTNQTSMYLCASSALLEAQYFGPGTRLTVL.

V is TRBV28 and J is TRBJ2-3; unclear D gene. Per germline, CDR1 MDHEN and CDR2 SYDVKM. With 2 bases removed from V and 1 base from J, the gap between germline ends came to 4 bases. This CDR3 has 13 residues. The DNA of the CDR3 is TGTGCCAGCAGTTTAGGAGGCACAGATACGCAGTATTTT. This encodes CASSLGGTDTQYF.

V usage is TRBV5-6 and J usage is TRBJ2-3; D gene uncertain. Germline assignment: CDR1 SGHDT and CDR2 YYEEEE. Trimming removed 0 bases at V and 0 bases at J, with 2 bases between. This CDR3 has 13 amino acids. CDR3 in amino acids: CASSLESTDTQYF. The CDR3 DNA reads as TGTGCCAGCAGCTTGGAGAGCACAGATACGCAGTATTTT. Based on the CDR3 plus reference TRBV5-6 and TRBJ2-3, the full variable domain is DAGVTQSPTHLIKTRGQQVTLRCSPKSGHDTVSWYQQALGQGPQFIFQYYEEEERQRGNFPDRFSGHQFPNYSSELNVNALLLGDSALYLCASSLESTDTQYFGPGTRLTVL.

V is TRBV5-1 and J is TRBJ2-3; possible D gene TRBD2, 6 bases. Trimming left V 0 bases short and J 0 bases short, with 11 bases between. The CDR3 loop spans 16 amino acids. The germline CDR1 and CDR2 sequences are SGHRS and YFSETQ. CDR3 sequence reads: CASSLEGGTSTDTQYF. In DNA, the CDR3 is TGCGCCAGCAGCTTGGAAGGCGGGACTAGCACAGATACGCAGTATTTT.

The CDR3 loop is CASRGRNTEAFF. DNA for the CDR3: TGTGCCAGCCGAGGGCGAAACACTGAAGCTTTCTTT. V usage is TRBV7-2 and J usage is TRBJ1-1; D gene ambiguous. The germline gives CDR1 SGHTA, CDR2 FQGNSA. V gave up 8 bases and J gave up 2 bases, with 9 bases separating them. This CDR3 is 12 amino acids long. Together with reference TRBV7-2 and TRBJ1-1, the CDR3 gives the full variable domain: GAGVSQSPSNKVTEKGKDVELRCDPISGHTALYWYRQSLGQGLEFLIYFQGNSAPDKSGLPSDRFSAERTGGSVSTLTIQRTQQEDSAVYLCASRGRNTEAFFGQGTRLTVV.

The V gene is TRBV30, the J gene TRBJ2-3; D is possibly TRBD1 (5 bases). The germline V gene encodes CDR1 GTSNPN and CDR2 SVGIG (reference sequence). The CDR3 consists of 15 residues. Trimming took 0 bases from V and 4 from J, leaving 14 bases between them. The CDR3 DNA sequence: TGTGCCTGGAGTGTACACCTAGGGGTGCCAGATACGCAGTATTTT. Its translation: CAWSVHLGVPDTQYF.

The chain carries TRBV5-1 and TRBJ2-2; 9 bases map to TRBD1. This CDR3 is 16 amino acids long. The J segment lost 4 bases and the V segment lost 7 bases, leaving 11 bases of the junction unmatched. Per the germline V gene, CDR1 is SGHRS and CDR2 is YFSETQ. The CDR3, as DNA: TGCGCCAGCGGGGGACAGGGAATGTTGAGCACCGGGGAGCTGTTTTTT. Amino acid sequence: CASGGQGMLSTGELFF.

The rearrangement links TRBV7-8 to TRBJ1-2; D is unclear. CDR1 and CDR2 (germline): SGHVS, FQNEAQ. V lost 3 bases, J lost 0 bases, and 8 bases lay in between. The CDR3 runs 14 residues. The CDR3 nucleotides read TGTGCCAGCAGCTTGGTCCGGGCTAACTATGGCTACACCTTC. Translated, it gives CASSLVRANYGYTF.

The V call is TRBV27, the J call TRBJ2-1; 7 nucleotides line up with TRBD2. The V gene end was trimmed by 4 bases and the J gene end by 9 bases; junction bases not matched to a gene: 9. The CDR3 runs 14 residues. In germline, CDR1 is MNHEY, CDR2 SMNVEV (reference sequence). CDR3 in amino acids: CASSSGGSGVEQFF. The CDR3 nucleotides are TGTGCCAGCAGTTCCGGGGGAAGCGGGGTTGAGCAGTTCTTC.

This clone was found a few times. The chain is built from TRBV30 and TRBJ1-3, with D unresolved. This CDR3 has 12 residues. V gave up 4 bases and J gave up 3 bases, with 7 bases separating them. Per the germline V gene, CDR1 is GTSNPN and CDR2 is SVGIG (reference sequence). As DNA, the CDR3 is TGTGCCTGGACCCCCAGTGGAAACACCATATATTTT. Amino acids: CAWTPSGNTIYF.

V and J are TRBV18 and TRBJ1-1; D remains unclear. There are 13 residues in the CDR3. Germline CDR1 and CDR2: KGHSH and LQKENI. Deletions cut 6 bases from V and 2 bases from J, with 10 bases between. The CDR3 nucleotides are TGTGCCAGCTCCCTCCTCAGAAACACTGAAGCTTTCTTT. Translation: CASSLLRNTEAFF.

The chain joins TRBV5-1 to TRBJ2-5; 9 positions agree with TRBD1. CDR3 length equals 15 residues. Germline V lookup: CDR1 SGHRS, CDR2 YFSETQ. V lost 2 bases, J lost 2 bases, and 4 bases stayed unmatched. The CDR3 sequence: CASSFGTGIQETQYF. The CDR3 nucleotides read TGCGCCAGCAGCTTCGGGACAGGGATTCAAGAGACCCAGTACTTC. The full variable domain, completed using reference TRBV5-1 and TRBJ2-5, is KAGVTQTPRYLIKTRGQQVTLSCSPISGHRSVSWYQQTPGQGLQFLFEYFSETQRNKGNFPGRFSGRQFSNSRSEMNVSTLELGDSALYLCASSFGTGIQETQYFGPGTRLLVL.

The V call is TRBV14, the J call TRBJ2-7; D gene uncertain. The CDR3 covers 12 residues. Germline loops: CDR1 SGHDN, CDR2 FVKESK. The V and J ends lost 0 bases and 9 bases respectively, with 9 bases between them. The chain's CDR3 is CASSQDRVRQYF. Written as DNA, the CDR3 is TGTGCCAGCAGCCAAGATCGGGTGAGGCAGTACTTC.

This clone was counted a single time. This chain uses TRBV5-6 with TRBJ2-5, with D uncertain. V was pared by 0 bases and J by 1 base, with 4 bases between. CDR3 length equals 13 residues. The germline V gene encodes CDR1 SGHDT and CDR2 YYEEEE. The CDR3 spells CASSLDIQETQYF. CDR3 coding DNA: TGTGCCAGCAGCTTGGACATCCAAGAGACCCAGTACTTC.

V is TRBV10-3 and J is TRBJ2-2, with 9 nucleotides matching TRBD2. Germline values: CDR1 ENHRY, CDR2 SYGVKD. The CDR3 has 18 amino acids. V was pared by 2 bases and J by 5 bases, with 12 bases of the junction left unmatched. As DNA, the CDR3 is TGTGCCATCAGTGAGCAGTGGGTTAGCGGGAGCCGGACCGGGGAGCTGTTTTTT. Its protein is CAISEQWVSGSRTGELFF.

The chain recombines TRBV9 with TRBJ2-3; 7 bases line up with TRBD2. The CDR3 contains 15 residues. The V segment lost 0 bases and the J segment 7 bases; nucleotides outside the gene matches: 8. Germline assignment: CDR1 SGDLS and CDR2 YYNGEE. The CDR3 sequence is CASSVGGRALHTQYF. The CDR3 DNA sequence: TGTGCCAGCAGCGTAGGCGGGAGAGCGCTCCATACGCAGTATTTT.

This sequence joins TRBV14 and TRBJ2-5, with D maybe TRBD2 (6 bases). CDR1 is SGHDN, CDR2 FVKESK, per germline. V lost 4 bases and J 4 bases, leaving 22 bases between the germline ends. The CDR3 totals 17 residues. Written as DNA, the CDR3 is TGTGCCAGCAGCCGCCGCTTCGGAGGGACTGCTCGAGAGACCCAGTACTTC. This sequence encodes CASSRRFGGTARETQYF.

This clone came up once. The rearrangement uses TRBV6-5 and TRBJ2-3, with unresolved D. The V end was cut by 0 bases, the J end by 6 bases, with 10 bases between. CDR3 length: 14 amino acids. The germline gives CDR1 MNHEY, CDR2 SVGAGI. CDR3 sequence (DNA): TGTGCCAGCAGTTACTCGACACGCCCTGATACGCAGTATTTT. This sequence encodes CASSYSTRPDTQYF.

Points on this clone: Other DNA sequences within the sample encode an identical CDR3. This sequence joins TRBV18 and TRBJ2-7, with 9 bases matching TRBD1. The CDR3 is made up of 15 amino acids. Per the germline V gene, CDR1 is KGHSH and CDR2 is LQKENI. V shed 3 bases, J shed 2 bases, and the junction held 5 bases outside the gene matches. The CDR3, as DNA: TGTGCCAGCTCACCGAGGGACAGGGACACCTACGAGCAGTACTTC. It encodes CASSPRDRDTYEQYF.

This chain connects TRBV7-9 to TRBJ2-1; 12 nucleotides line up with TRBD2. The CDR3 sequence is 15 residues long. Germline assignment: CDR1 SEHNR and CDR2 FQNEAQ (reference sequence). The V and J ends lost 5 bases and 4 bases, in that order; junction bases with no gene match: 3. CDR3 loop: CASSILAGGYNEQFF. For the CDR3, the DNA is TGTGCCAGCAGCATACTAGCGGGAGGATACAATGAGCAGTTCTTC.

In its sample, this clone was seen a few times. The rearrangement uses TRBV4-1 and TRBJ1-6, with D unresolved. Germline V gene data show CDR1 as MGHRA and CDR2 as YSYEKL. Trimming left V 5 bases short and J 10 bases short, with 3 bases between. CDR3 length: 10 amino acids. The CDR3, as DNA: TGCGCCAGCAGCGTATCACCCCTCCACTTT. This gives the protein CASSVSPLHF.

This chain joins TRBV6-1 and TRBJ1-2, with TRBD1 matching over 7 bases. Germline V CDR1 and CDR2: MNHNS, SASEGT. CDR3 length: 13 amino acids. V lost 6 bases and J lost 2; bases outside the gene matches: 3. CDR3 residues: CASRLTGNYGYTF. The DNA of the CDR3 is TGTGCCAGCAGACTGACAGGGAACTATGGCTACACCTTC.

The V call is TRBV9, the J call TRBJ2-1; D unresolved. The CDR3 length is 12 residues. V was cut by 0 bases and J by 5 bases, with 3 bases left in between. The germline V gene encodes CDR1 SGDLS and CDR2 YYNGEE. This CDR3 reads CASSVADNEQFF. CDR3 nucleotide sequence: TGTGCCAGCAGCGTAGCAGACAATGAGCAGTTCTTC. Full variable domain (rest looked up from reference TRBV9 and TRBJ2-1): DSGVTQTPKHLITATGQRVTLRCSPRSGDLSVYWYQQSLDQGLQFLIQYYNGEERAKGNILERFSAQQFPDLHSELNLSSLELGDSALYFCASSVADNEQFFGPGTRLTVL.